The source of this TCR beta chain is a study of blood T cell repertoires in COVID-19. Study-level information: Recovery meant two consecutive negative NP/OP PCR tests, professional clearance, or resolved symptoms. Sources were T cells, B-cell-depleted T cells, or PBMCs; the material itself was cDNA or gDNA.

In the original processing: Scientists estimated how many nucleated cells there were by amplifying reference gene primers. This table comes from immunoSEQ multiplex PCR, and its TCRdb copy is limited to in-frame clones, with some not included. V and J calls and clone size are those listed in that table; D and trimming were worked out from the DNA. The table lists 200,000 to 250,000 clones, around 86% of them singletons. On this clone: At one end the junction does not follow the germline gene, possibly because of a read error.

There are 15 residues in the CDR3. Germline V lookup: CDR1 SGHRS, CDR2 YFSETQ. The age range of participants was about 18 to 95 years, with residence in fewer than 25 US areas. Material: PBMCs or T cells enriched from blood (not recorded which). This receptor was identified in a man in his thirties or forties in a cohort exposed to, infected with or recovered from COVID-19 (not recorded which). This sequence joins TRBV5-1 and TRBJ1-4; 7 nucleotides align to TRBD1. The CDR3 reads CASGFSGTVSEKLFF. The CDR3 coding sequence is TGCGCCAGCGGCTTCTCCGGGACAGTCAGTGAAAAACTGTTTTTT.